A selection of T cell receptor beta chains follows, all from one sample in a study of T cell responses to AZD1222 COVID-19 vaccine. Using immunoSEQ multiplex PCR, the repertoire was profiled, and TCRdb retains in-frame clones only, with some absent. Of over 100,000 clones in the sample, approximately 86% were seen once. This material consisted of peripheral blood, taken on day 0 of AZD1222 vaccination. The receptors shown here come from an adult in good health. Both conserved end residues are trimmed from each CDR3. Fields, in order: J gene, V gene, CDR3 protein.

TRBJ2-1 TRBV24-1 ATSAPPPAEQF
TRBJ2-5 TRBV7-2 ASTASGYGETQY
TRBJ1-5 TRBV2 ASNREGGQPQH
TRBJ1-4 TRBV30 AWSVLQFNEKLF
TRBJ2-1 TRBV10-1 ASSVLAGALYNEQF
TRBJ2-7 TRBV28 ASKRLGPYEQY
TRBJ1-4 TRBV19 ASSSRANEKLF
TRBJ1-5 TRBV6-5 ASSPSNQPQH
TRBJ1-2 TRBV30 AWTNSNYGYT
TRBJ2-1 TRBV19 ASRDSPSSYNEQF
TRBJ1-2 TRBV7-2 ASSLLNSYGYT